Below, one T cell receptor (beta chain) is given with its context. The CDR3 sequence is 14 residues long. V lost 11 bases and J lost 4; bases outside the gene matches: 11. The germline CDR1 and CDR2 sequences are MDHEN and SYDVKM. This sample is part of a study of blood T cell repertoires in COVID-19. Study information: Spain, Italy and the United States supplied samples that represented acute and convalescent COVID-19. T cells, B-cell-depleted T cells, or PBMCs provided the cDNA or gDNA that served as material.

Profiling relied on immunoSEQ multiplex PCR, and the TCRdb table lists in-frame clones only, not all of them. The sample holds a few hundred thousand clones, around four fifths seen once. The genes are TRBV28 and TRBJ2-5; 9 nucleotides align to TRBD2. The origin of this receptor is a woman aged 45-65 years with active or convalescent COVID-19. Sequences were obtained from peripheral blood. CDR3 DNA: TGTGCCCTAGCAGAAAGAGCGGGAGGAGAGACCCAGTACTTC. Its translation: CALAERAGGETQYF. Together with reference TRBV28 and TRBJ2-5, the CDR3 gives the full variable domain: DVKVTQSSRYLVKRTGEKVFLECVQDMDHENMFWYRQDPGLGLRLIYFSYDVKMKEKGDIPEGYSVSREKKERFSLILESASTNQTSMYLCALAERAGGETQYFGPGTRLLVL.